A single T cell receptor beta chain is shown here with its context. Assay: immunoSEQ multiplex PCR; the TCRdb copy retains only in-frame clones and omits some. The table has around 200,000 clones, roughly 89% seen once. The data were taken from a study of control samples from healthy donors and cancer patients. Germline V CDR1 and CDR2: SGHNT, YENEEA. CDR3 length: 13 amino acids. Deletions cut 1 base from V and 4 bases from J, with 4 bases between. The source of this sequence is a woman between 25 and 40 years old in good health. The specimen sequenced was blood. The rearrangement joins TRBV11-3 to TRBJ2-2; no firm D call. CDR3 DNA sequence: TGTGCCAGCAGCTTAGCTGTCACCGGGGAGCTGTTTTTT. It encodes CASSLAVTGELFF.